This is a list of T cell receptor beta chains from one sample in a study of T cell changes during pregnancy in multiple sclerosis. Measured with immunoSEQ multiplex PCR; TCRdb has only the in-frame clones, and not every one. The sample shows under 85,000 clones, 90% of them seen only once. The specimen was peripheral blood, collected in the third trimester of pregnancy. These receptors were obtained from a female donor with multiple sclerosis, enrolled in a pregnancy study. Both conserved end residues are part of each CDR3. The D gene is left open where the match is weak. Clone size appears in some rows only: once, few, many, or a class for an expanded clone.

D gene: NA
J gene: TRBJ1-3
V gene: TRBV15
clone size: NA
CDR3 DNA: TGTGCCACCAGCAGAGATGGCAGGGCTGGCCACACCATATATTTT
CDR3 protein: CATSRDGRAGHTIYF

D gene: NA
J gene: TRBJ2-5
V gene: TRBV19
clone size: NA
CDR3 DNA: TGTGCCAGTAGTATTGGGGGCCAGGGTATACAGACCCAGTACTTC
CDR3 protein: CASSIGGQGIQTQYF

D gene: TRBD1
J gene: TRBJ2-5
V gene: TRBV9
clone size: NA
CDR3 DNA: TGTGCCAGCAGCACCCGGGACAGGGGTGCAGAGACCCAGTACTTC
CDR3 protein: CASSTRDRGAETQYF

D gene: NA
J gene: TRBJ1-5
V gene: TRBV28
clone size: NA
CDR3 DNA: TGTGCCAGCAACGGAGCGGGAACGGGGACCCCGAATCAGCCCCAGCATTTT
CDR3 protein: CASNGAGTGTPNQPQHF

D gene: NA
J gene: TRBJ1-5
V gene: TRBV4-1
clone size: NA
CDR3 DNA: TGCGCCAGCAGCCAAGAAATCCAGGTAGATCAGCCCCAGCATTTT
CDR3 protein: CASSQEIQVDQPQHF

D gene: TRBD1
J gene: TRBJ1-2
V gene: TRBV5-3
clone size: NA
CDR3 DNA: TGTGCCAGAAGGGGACAGGCCTATGGCTACACCTTC
CDR3 protein: CARRGQAYGYTF

D gene: NA
J gene: TRBJ1-2
V gene: TRBV11-2
clone size: NA
CDR3 DNA: TGTGCCAGCAGCTCCCTCGTCGCTACCGTTTCTACTGGCTACACCTTC
CDR3 protein: CASSSLVATVSTGYTF

D gene: TRBD2
J gene: TRBJ2-1
V gene: TRBV5-1
clone size: once
CDR3 DNA: TGCGCCAGCAGGGTCGGCGGCGCGGGGGGATTTGGAGATGAGCAGTTCTTC
CDR3 protein: CASRVGGAGGFGDEQFF

D gene: NA
J gene: TRBJ1-2
V gene: TRBV30
clone size: NA
CDR3 DNA: TGTGCCTGGGGTGGTCTTGTGCGCTATGGCTACACCTTC
CDR3 protein: CAWGGLVRYGYTF

D gene: TRBD1
J gene: TRBJ1-2
V gene: TRBV6-1
clone size: NA
CDR3 DNA: TGTGCCAGCAGGACGACAGGGGGCCTGGGCTATGGCTACACCTTC
CDR3 protein: CASRTTGGLGYGYTF

D gene: TRBD1
J gene: TRBJ2-7
V gene: TRBV2
clone size: NA
CDR3 DNA: TGTGCCAGCACCGGGACAGGGAACGAGCAGTACTTC
CDR3 protein: CASTGTGNEQYF

D gene: TRBD1
J gene: TRBJ1-1
V gene: TRBV27
clone size: NA
CDR3 DNA: TGTGCCAGCAGTCCCCTCTGGACAGGGGGCGAGGCTTTCTTT
CDR3 protein: CASSPLWTGGEAFF

D gene: NA
J gene: TRBJ2-7
V gene: TRBV5-4
clone size: once
CDR3 DNA: TGTGCCAGCAGCGGTGGCCCTTTGGGAGCCTACGAGCAGTACTTC
CDR3 protein: CASSGGPLGAYEQYF

D gene: NA
J gene: TRBJ2-4
V gene: TRBV12-5
clone size: NA
CDR3 DNA: TGTGCTAGTGGTTTGGTACAAAGAGGGGGTGAAGCCAAAAACATTCAGTACTTC
CDR3 protein: CASGLVQRGGEAKNIQYF

D gene: NA
J gene: TRBJ2-3
V gene: TRBV11-2
clone size: NA
CDR3 DNA: TGTGCCAGCAGCTTGACGCAGGGGTTCGATACGCAGTATTTT
CDR3 protein: CASSLTQGFDTQYF

D gene: TRBD2
J gene: TRBJ2-5
V gene: TRBV6-5
clone size: NA
CDR3 DNA: TGTGCCAGCAGCCGGGCGGGGGGCGCAGGGGAGACCCAGTACTTC
CDR3 protein: CASSRAGGAGETQYF

D gene: NA
J gene: TRBJ1-1
V gene: TRBV7-9
clone size: NA
CDR3 DNA: TGTGCCAGCAGCCTAACGAACACTGAAGCTTTCTTT
CDR3 protein: CASSLTNTEAFF

D gene: TRBD1
J gene: TRBJ2-7
V gene: TRBV7-3
clone size: NA
CDR3 DNA: TGTGCCAGCAGCAGGGACAGGGGGAACGAGCAGTACTTC
CDR3 protein: CASSRDRGNEQYF

D gene: TRBD1
J gene: TRBJ1-6
V gene: TRBV27
clone size: NA
CDR3 DNA: TGTGCCAGCAGTCCACGCCCTCCGACAGGGGGAAATTCACCCCTCCACTTT
CDR3 protein: CASSPRPPTGGNSPLHF

D gene: TRBD1
J gene: TRBJ2-7
V gene: TRBV27
clone size: NA
CDR3 DNA: TGTGCCAGCAGTTTGGGACAGGGCCTCTACGAGCAGTACTTC
CDR3 protein: CASSLGQGLYEQYF

D gene: NA
J gene: TRBJ2-1
V gene: TRBV5-6
clone size: NA
CDR3 DNA: TGTGCCAGCAGCTCGCAGGGTTCTGGGGATGAGCAGTTCTTC
CDR3 protein: CASSSQGSGDEQFF

D gene: NA
J gene: TRBJ1-1
V gene: TRBV7-8
clone size: once
CDR3 DNA: TGTGCCAGCAGCCAAGGCGGGAACACTGAAGCTTTCTTT
CDR3 protein: CASSQGGNTEAFF

D gene: NA
J gene: TRBJ1-4
V gene: TRBV28
clone size: NA
CDR3 DNA: TGTGCCAGCAGTTCCCAAACAGGCGGTGCTAATGAAAAACTGTTTTTT
CDR3 protein: CASSSQTGGANEKLFF

D gene: NA
J gene: TRBJ2-2
V gene: TRBV9
clone size: NA
CDR3 DNA: TGTGCCAGCAGCGTAACGGGTGATGCTGCCGGGGAGCTGTTTTTT
CDR3 protein: CASSVTGDAAGELFF

D gene: NA
J gene: TRBJ2-3
V gene: TRBV5-1
clone size: NA
CDR3 DNA: TGCGCCAGCAGCTTTTCCACGGGACACGCAGATACGCAGTATTTT
CDR3 protein: CASSFSTGHADTQYF

D gene: TRBD1
J gene: TRBJ2-1
V gene: TRBV2
clone size: NA
CDR3 DNA: TGTGCCATTCCCGAATCGGGACAGGCCTACAATGAGCAGTTCTTC
CDR3 protein: CAIPESGQAYNEQFF

D gene: NA
J gene: TRBJ1-3
V gene: TRBV30
clone size: NA
CDR3 DNA: TGTGCCTGGAGTGCCACAGGGAGAGTAGACACCATATATTTT
CDR3 protein: CAWSATGRVDTIYF

D gene: TRBD1
J gene: TRBJ1-2
V gene: TRBV10-3
clone size: NA
CDR3 DNA: TGTGCCATCAGTGGACAGGGCGAAATCTATGGCTACACCTTC
CDR3 protein: CAISGQGEIYGYTF

D gene: NA
J gene: TRBJ1-2
V gene: TRBV19
clone size: NA
CDR3 DNA: TGTGCCAGTAGTAGGGCGTATAAGGCTGGCTACACCTTC
CDR3 protein: CASSRAYKAGYTF

D gene: NA
J gene: TRBJ1-1
V gene: TRBV18
clone size: NA
CDR3 DNA: TGTGCCAGCTCACCGACCGGGGGTGACACTGAAGCTTTCTTT
CDR3 protein: CASSPTGGDTEAFF

D gene: TRBD1
J gene: TRBJ2-1
V gene: TRBV19
clone size: NA
CDR3 DNA: TGTGCCAGTAGCGCTCCTCGTGGACAGGGGGGTGAGCAGTTCTTC
CDR3 protein: CASSAPRGQGGEQFF

D gene: NA
J gene: TRBJ2-3
V gene: TRBV7-2
clone size: NA
CDR3 DNA: TGTGCCAGAAGCGCAGGGCCCGGAGATACGCAGTATTTT
CDR3 protein: CARSAGPGDTQYF

D gene: TRBD1
J gene: TRBJ2-3
V gene: TRBV6-5
clone size: NA
CDR3 DNA: TGTGCCAGCACCCCGGGACAGGGACAGGCAGATACGCAGTATTTT
CDR3 protein: CASTPGQGQADTQYF

D gene: TRBD1
J gene: TRBJ2-1
V gene: TRBV4-3
clone size: NA
CDR3 DNA: TGCGCCAGCAGCCAAGTAGGTGAGGGGGCCGGAGAGCAGTTCTTC
CDR3 protein: CASSQVGEGAGEQFF

D gene: TRBD1
J gene: TRBJ2-6
V gene: TRBV7-8
clone size: NA
CDR3 DNA: TGTGCCAGCAGCTCGACGACAGGGGGCTTCTCTGGGGCCAACGTCCTGACTTTC
CDR3 protein: CASSSTTGGFSGANVLTF

D gene: TRBD2
J gene: TRBJ2-3
V gene: TRBV19
clone size: NA
CDR3 DNA: TGTGCCAGTACCCCAATTAGCGGGGTTAACACAGATACGCAGTATTTT
CDR3 protein: CASTPISGVNTDTQYF

D gene: NA
J gene: TRBJ2-2
V gene: TRBV7-2
clone size: NA
CDR3 DNA: TGTGCCAGCAGACCAGGGTCTAACACCGGGGAGCTGTTTTTT
CDR3 protein: CASRPGSNTGELFF

D gene: TRBD2
J gene: TRBJ2-7
V gene: TRBV7-9
clone size: NA
CDR3 DNA: TGTGCCAGCAGCTCCGGGGGTGTGCGGGGGAGTTGGGAGCAGTACTTC
CDR3 protein: CASSSGGVRGSWEQYF

D gene: NA
J gene: TRBJ2-5
V gene: TRBV18
clone size: NA
CDR3 DNA: TGTGCCAGCTCCTCCCTGCAACGGGAGAGGTTAGAGACCCAGTACTTC
CDR3 protein: CASSSLQRERLETQYF